This TCR beta chain appears in the sequencing data of a study of cytomegalovirus exposure and HLA in healthy donors. Study summary: Researchers previously reported finding just under 120 million unique TCR beta sequences from about 200 million T cells.

60 Vbeta and 13 Jbeta primers were used in PCR. Assay used: immunoSEQ multiplex PCR; TCRdb lists only in-frame clones, some missing. This table holds about 140,000 clones, 60% to 80% found once. CDR3 length equals 15 residues. Trimming cost V 5 bases and J 4 bases, with 17 bases left between them. CDR1 and CDR2 (germline): MDHEN, SYDVKM. The chain links TRBV28 to TRBJ2-5; a possible D gene is TRBD1 (6 bases). This receptor was identified in a woman aged 40 to 49 in good health and CMV-seronegative. Sequencing used PBMCs. The CDR3 DNA follows: TGTGCCAGCAGTATTCCCACCACAGGGCTAGAGACCCAGTACTTC. The encoded protein is CASSIPTTGLETQYF.